This T cell receptor beta chain was retrieved from a study of regulatory T cells in long-lasting Graves disease. General study findings and limits: Newly diagnosed Graves' patients exceeded persistent ones in TCR diversity.

Described time point: newly diagnosed GD, antithyroid drugs for less than 3 months. RNA from PBMCs was the source of the TCR library. Germline lookup yields CDR1 DFQATT and CDR2 SNEGSKA (reference sequence). The length of the CDR3 is 13 residues. This clonotype has a count of ten or more. The antigen is undetermined. iRepertoire HTBI primers and Arm-PCR of CDR3 regions built TCR beta libraries. MiXCR, run by TCRdb on the multiplex PCR reads, gives a single entry per CDR3 protein. The sample has around 450,000 distinct CDR3 sequences; about a sixth are singletons. Another study also made use of these data, one on T cells in Graves' hyperthyroidism and ophthalmopathy.

The specimen was peripheral blood mononuclear cells (PBMCs), collected at new diagnosis, from a patient treated with antithyroid drugs. The clonotype originates from a man aged 40-49 years with Graves disease. This chain links TRBV20-1 with TRBJ2-1; possible D gene TRBD2, 6 bases. DNA for the CDR3: TGCAGCGTCCTGGAGGGCCGGCTCAATGAGCAGTTCTTC. Translation gives CSVLEGRLNEQFF.